This TCR beta chain was profiled in a study of T cell repertoires in Merkel cell carcinoma (dated 2019 in TCRdb). Context from the whole study: Patients with prior intralesional immunotherapy or systemic immune checkpoint blockade before the biopsy were excluded. MCPyV-specific clonotypes were first defined by tetramer sorting, cloning and paired TCR sequencing of expanded tumor-infiltrating lymphocytes. A diagnosis of MCPyV-positive Merkel cell carcinoma and successful in vitro expansion of tumor-infiltrating lymphocytes were required for inclusion. What the authors observed across the whole study: No normal tissue biopsies were studied.

Study subjects had biopsy-confirmed Merkel cell carcinoma that was MCPyV-positive, and every subject had positive serum antibodies to T-antigen. Genomic DNA was extracted from a handful of adjacent 10-micron frozen tumor sections without cell sorting or culture. About 5 x 5 x 5 mm of tumor biopsy tissue was frozen in optimal cutting temperature compound. In the frozen biopsy, scout sections stained with hematoxylin and eosin confirmed abundant Merkel cell carcinoma and infiltrating cells. The CDR3 runs 13 amino acids, cysteine and phenylalanine included. The DNA shown is the 39-base CDR3, in frame from base 1. The CDR1 and CDR2 encoded by the germline V gene are SGHNT and YENEEA. V is reduced by 5 bases and J by 1 base, leaving a spacing of 8 bases between them. Notes on this clone: What antigen it recognizes has not been identified. No per-base quality is available; no much larger clone lies one base away.

TRB CDR3 sequencing and data processing of tumor genomic DNA were performed with the immunoSEQ assay. In TCRdb, the immuneACCESS table is reduced to in-frame sequences with V and J assigned. These tables do not hold every clone; where another copy was compared, an unresolved V gene accounts for under half, and the others remain unexplained. The sample contains more than 12,000 clones, approximately 73% of them found a single time. Approximately 17% of the sample comes from the top ten. Recombination connected TRBV11-3 to TRBJ1-1, with an unclear D gene assignment. The TCR sequence derives from an adult with Merkel cell carcinoma. Sequencing was done on a sample of tumor tissue. CDR3 protein: CASSPTWNTEAFF. The bases are TGTGCCAGCAGCCCCACCTGGAACACTGAAGCTTTCTTT.